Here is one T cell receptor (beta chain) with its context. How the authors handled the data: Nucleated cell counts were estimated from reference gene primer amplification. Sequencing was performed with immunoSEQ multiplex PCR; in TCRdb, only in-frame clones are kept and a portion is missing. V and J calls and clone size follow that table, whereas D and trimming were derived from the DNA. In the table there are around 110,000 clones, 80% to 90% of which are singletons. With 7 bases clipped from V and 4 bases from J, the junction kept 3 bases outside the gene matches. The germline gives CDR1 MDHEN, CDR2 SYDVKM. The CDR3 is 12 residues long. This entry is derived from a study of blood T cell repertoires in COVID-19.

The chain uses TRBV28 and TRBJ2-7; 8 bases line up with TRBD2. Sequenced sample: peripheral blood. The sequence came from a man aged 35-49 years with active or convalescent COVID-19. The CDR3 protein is CASIGGGYEQYF. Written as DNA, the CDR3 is TGTGCCAGCATCGGGGGGGGTTACGAGCAGTACTTC.